Presented here are 30 T cell receptor beta chains from one specimen sequenced in a study of T cells after posttransplantation cyclophosphamide. Profiling relied on immunoSEQ multiplex PCR, and the TCRdb table lists in-frame clones only, not all of them. There are 40,000 to 55,000 clones in the sample, none observed a single time. The sequenced sample consisted of PBMCs. The receptors were gathered from a man between 35 and 55 years old in good health, CMV-negative, and a related stem cell transplant donor.

This clone was detected ten times or more. This chain links TRBV14 with TRBJ2-7; D might be TRBD2 (5 bases). The germline V and J ends were trimmed by 4 bases and 0 bases, with 13 bases remaining between them. The CDR3 contains 15 residues. Germline V gives CDR1 SGHDN, CDR2 FVKESK. The chain's CDR3 is CASSLGLASSYEQYF. For the CDR3, the DNA is TGTGCCAGCAGCCTCGGACTCGCAAGCTCCTACGAGCAGTACTTC.

Ten or more counts support this clone. This chain uses TRBV7-9 with TRBJ2-1; D unclear. Germline loops: CDR1 SEHNR, CDR2 FQNEAQ (reference sequence). The V gene lost 4 bases and the J gene lost 3 bases, with 7 bases spanning the gap. The CDR3 totals 13 residues. CDR3 nucleotides: TGTGCCAGCAGCTCCCCCAGCTACAATGAGCAGTTCTTC. This encodes CASSSPSYNEQFF. The variable domain in full, completed from reference TRBV7-9 and TRBJ2-1, reads DTGVSQNPRHKITKRGQNVTFRCDPISEHNRLYWYRQTLGQGPEFLTYFQNEAQLEKSRLLSDRFSAERPKGSFSTLEIQRTEQGDSAMYLCASSSPSYNEQFFGPGTRLTVL.

This clone was found many times. The chain has TRBV7-8 and TRBJ2-7; a weak D match, TRBD2 (5 bases). Looked up from germline, CDR1 is SGHVS and CDR2 is FQNEAQ. V was shortened by 3 bases and J by 4 bases, with 10 bases between the two germline ends. CDR3 length: 13 amino acids. The CDR3 protein is CASSFTSLYEQYF. The CDR3 nucleotides are TGTGCCAGCAGCTTTACTAGTTTATACGAGCAGTACTTC.

This clone was observed at least ten times. The CDR3 spells CASSSGLAGQETQYF. The CDR3 DNA sequence: TGTGCCAGCAGTTCGGGACTAGCGGGCCAAGAGACCCAGTACTTC. The chain combines TRBV27 with TRBJ2-5; 12 bases align to TRBD2. Germline V lookup: CDR1 MNHEY, CDR2 SMNVEV (reference sequence). Trimming took 4 bases from V and 1 from J; bases not matched to a gene: 1. The CDR3 sequence is 15 residues long.

Many counts were recorded for this clone. CDR3 coding DNA: TGCGCCAGCCAGAGCTTGGTCCCAGGGGGCTATAGCGGGGAGCTGTTTTTT. It specifies CASQSLVPGGYSGELFF. The chain combines TRBV5-1 with TRBJ2-2, with 8 bases aligning to TRBD1. J gave up 7 bases and V 7 bases, and 18 bases lay outside the gene matches. There are 17 residues in the CDR3. CDR1 SGHRS and CDR2 YFSETQ come from the germline V gene.

This clone was counted at least ten times. This sequence joins TRBV6-5 and TRBJ2-1; a weak D match, TRBD2 (5 bases). The germline CDR1 and CDR2 sequences are MNHEY and SVGAGI. CDR3 length: 16 amino acids. Trimming took off 1 base at V and 3 bases at J, with 13 bases between the two ends. The CDR3: CASSYYRGAVYNEQFF. The CDR3 DNA sequence: TGTGCCAGCAGTTACTATCGCGGAGCGGTCTACAATGAGCAGTTCTTC.

This clone was detected many times. The chain uses TRBV5-6 and TRBJ1-5; D unresolved. This CDR3 spans 15 amino acids. The V and J ends lost 3 bases and 5 bases respectively, with 15 bases between them. Germline CDR1 reads SGHDT; CDR2 reads YYEEEE. The CDR3 nucleotides read TGTGCCAGCAGCTCGGGTCCTCGCGGAGATCAGCCCCAGCATTTT. Its translation is CASSSGPRGDQPQHF.

The chain links TRBV28 to TRBJ2-5, with 8 bases matching TRBD1. The J call may be in error: the DNA end matches TRBJ2-7 better. Germline loops: CDR1 MDHEN, CDR2 SYDVKM. CDR3 size: 14 residues. The CDR3 sequence is CASSLSGTGYEQYF. The DNA of the CDR3 is TGTGCCAGCAGTTTATCCGGGACAGGTTACGAGCAGTACTTC.

This clone has a count of ten or more. V and J are TRBV11-1 and TRBJ1-3; D is possibly TRBD1 (6 bases). The CDR3 is 18 amino acids. V was pared by 0 bases and J by 0 bases, with 15 bases between. Looked up from germline, CDR1 is SGHAT and CDR2 is FQDESV (reference sequence). DNA for the CDR3: TGTGCCAGCAGCTTAGCCTATAGGGACACCCGCTCTGGAAACACCATATATTTT. This sequence encodes CASSLAYRDTRSGNTIYF.

This clone was observed many times. V usage is TRBV6-5 and J usage is TRBJ1-5, with D perhaps matching TRBD1 (6 bases). Trimming removed 2 bases from V and 7 bases from J, with 12 bases in between. CDR1 and CDR2 from the germline V gene are MNHEY and SVGAGI. The CDR3 sequence is 14 residues long. CDR3 DNA: TGTGCCAGCAGTTACGGTAGGGGGTACCAGCCCCAGCATTTT. The encoded protein is CASSYGRGYQPQHF.

This clone was detected ten times or more. The chain uses TRBV10-1 and TRBJ2-3; 9 nucleotides match TRBD2. CDR3 length: 17 residues. Losses at the gene ends were 2 bases for V and 4 bases for J; bases not matched to a gene: 10. Germline CDR1 reads WNHNN; CDR2 reads SYGVQD (reference sequence). CDR3 protein: CASSETPIAGVADTQYF. As DNA, the CDR3 is TGCGCCAGCAGTGAGACCCCCATAGCGGGAGTGGCAGATACGCAGTATTTT.

This clone was observed a handful of times. The chain links TRBV21-1 to TRBJ1-6; the D segment call TRBD1 is taken from the table without a DNA check. TRBV21-1 is noted as a pseudogene. This CDR3 comprises 18 residues. Here the CDR3 DNA reads TGTGCCAGCAGCATACAGGCCAACCACAGCTCCTATAATTCACCCCTCCACTTT. Amino acids: CASSIQANHSSYNSPLHF.

The J gene is TRBJ2-7, the V gene TRBV7-9, with D unresolved. Between the trimmed V and J ends, which lost 3 bases and 2 bases, there was a span of 8 bases. Germline CDR1 reads SEHNR; CDR2 reads FQNEAQ (reference sequence). The CDR3 is 13 amino acids. The CDR3 sequence: CASSFRDTYEQYF. In nucleotides, the CDR3 is TGTGCCAGCAGCTTTCGAGACACCTACGAGCAGTACTTC.

This clone has at least ten counts. The chain uses TRBV28 and TRBJ1-4, with D tentatively TRBD1 (5 bases). Germline V gene data show CDR1 as MDHEN and CDR2 as SYDVKM. This CDR3 is 15 amino acids long. The V end was cut by 5 bases, the J end by 8 bases, with 18 bases between. For the CDR3, the DNA is TGTGCCAGCAGTGAGGTCGGGTGGGAGGGGGAAAAACTGTTTTTT. It encodes CASSEVGWEGEKLFF.

This clone was counted at least ten times. J is TRBJ2-5 and V is TRBV7-9; 7 bases map to TRBD1. Germline CDR1 SEHNR, CDR2 FQNEAQ (reference sequence). The CDR3 is made up of 13 amino acids. V lost 5 bases and J lost 5; bases outside the gene matches: 5. The CDR3 spells CASSATDRETQYF. In nucleotides, the CDR3 is TGTGCCAGCAGCGCGACGGACAGGGAGACCCAGTACTTC.

This clone was observed many times. The chain combines TRBV19 with TRBJ2-7, with 9 bases identical to TRBD1. With V trimmed by 5 bases and J by 5 bases, 19 bases remained unmatched. Germline V gene data show CDR1 as LNHDA and CDR2 as SQIVND (reference sequence). This CDR3 spans 18 amino acids. As DNA, the CDR3 is TGTGCCAGTAGTGCTAGCGGCTACAGGGGGCAAGGGGGCCACGAGCAGTACTTC. It specifies CASSASGYRGQGGHEQYF.

This clone was counted many times. The chain is built from TRBV9 and TRBJ2-3; 12 bases agree with TRBD2. CDR3 length: 15 amino acids. Germline V gene lookup returns CDR1 SGDLS and CDR2 YYNGEE. J gave up 3 bases and V 3 bases, and 2 bases lay outside the gene matches. Written as DNA, the CDR3 is TGTGCCAGCAGCGGACTAGCGGGAGTTACAGATACGCAGTATTTT. It codes for CASSGLAGVTDTQYF.

This clone was observed many times. The rearrangement links TRBV29-1 to TRBJ2-5, with 8 bases aligning to TRBD1. V lost 6 bases, J lost 5 bases, and 11 bases stayed unmatched. Germline V gene sequence: CDR1 SQVTM, CDR2 ANQGSEA. CDR3 length: 14 residues. The CDR3 DNA is TGCAGCGTGCCCTGGACAGGGTATAGGGAGACCCAGTACTTC. Translating it yields CSVPWTGYRETQYF.

This clone has a count of ten or more. V gene TRBV6-1 combines with J gene TRBJ1-2; 7 bases agree with TRBD1. Germline trimming cut 10 bases from V and 8 bases from J; bases unmatched to any gene: 13. This CDR3 has 13 residues. The V gene's germline CDR1 is MNHNS and CDR2 SASEGT. CDR3 in amino acids: CAKPRDSLRGYTF. The CDR3 region has the DNA TGTGCCAAGCCTCGGGACAGTCTACGGGGCTACACCTTC.

This clone showed up many times. The chain couples TRBV28 to TRBJ2-2; TRBD1 matches 12 bases. The CDR3 spans 16 residues. V shed 6 bases and J 7 bases; nucleotides not matched to a gene: 9. Germline values: CDR1 MDHEN, CDR2 SYDVKM. The CDR3 loop is CASSLGGTGGLGELFF. CDR3 coding DNA: TGTGCCAGCAGCCTGGGAGGGACAGGGGGCCTCGGGGAGCTGTTTTTT.

At least ten counts were recorded for this clone. This chain joins TRBV2 and TRBJ2-1, with 14 bases that match TRBD2. V trimming: 10 bases; J trimming: 14 bases; junction bases outside the gene matches: 10. This CDR3 is 13 amino acids long. Germline V lookup: CDR1 SNHLY, CDR2 FYNNEI. In nucleotides, the CDR3 is TGTGCCAACAGGATGGGACTAGCGGGAGATGAGTTCTTC. Protein sequence: CANRMGLAGDEFF.

This clone was recorded at least ten times. Other DNA sequences within the sample encode an identical CDR3. J is TRBJ2-7 and V is TRBV4-1; no clear D gene. The CDR3 is made up of 13 amino acids. The V gene lost 4 bases and the J gene lost 2 bases, with 9 bases spanning the gap. The germline CDR1 and CDR2 sequences are MGHRA and YSYEKL. CDR3 nucleotides: TGCGCCAGCAGCCCGACTGTAACCTACGAGCAGTACTTC. Translation: CASSPTVTYEQYF.

This clone was picked up many times. The chain uses TRBV6-6 and TRBJ1-1; D unresolved. Germline assignment: CDR1 MNHNY and CDR2 SVGAGI (reference sequence). Trimming stripped 3 bases from V and 5 bases from J, with 13 bases between. CDR3 length: 14 amino acids. Here the CDR3 reads CASSYAGGGTEAFF. The CDR3 DNA reads TGTGCCAGCAGTTATGCGGGAGGTGGGACTGAAGCTTTCTTT.

This clone was counted ten times or more. This chain uses TRBV7-6 with TRBJ2-7, with TRBD1 matching 11 bases. Germline V CDR1 and CDR2: SGHVS, FNYEAQ. The CDR3 runs 14 residues. The V and J ends lost 5 bases and 3 bases, in that order; junction bases with no gene match: 3. CDR3: CASSRTGGSYEQYF. The DNA for the CDR3 is TGTGCCAGCAGCCGGACAGGGGGCAGCTACGAGCAGTACTTC.

In this sample, this clone turned up many times. V gene TRBV28 combines with J gene TRBJ2-7; no firm D call. This CDR3 is built from 14 residues. From germline, CDR1 is MDHEN and CDR2 SYDVKM. The ends were cut back, 7 bases at V and 0 bases at J, with 13 bases in the middle. CDR3 region: CASTPPGLSYEQYF. The CDR3 DNA reads as TGTGCCAGCACTCCTCCAGGCCTCTCCTACGAGCAGTACTTC. Full variable domain (remainder filled in from reference TRBV28 and TRBJ2-7): DVKVTQSSRYLVKRTGEKVFLECVQDMDHENMFWYRQDPGLGLRLIYFSYDVKMKEKGDIPEGYSVSREKKERFSLILESASTNQTSMYLCASTPPGLSYEQYFGPGTRLTVT.

This clone was observed many times. CDR3: CASGTSREADTQYF. The DNA of the CDR3 is TGTGCCAGCGGGACTAGCCGGGAGGCAGATACGCAGTATTTT. The chain is built from TRBV28 and TRBJ2-3; 9 bases fit TRBD2. V dropped 8 bases and J dropped 4; count of bases not matched to a gene: 7. This CDR3 comprises 14 residues. Germline CDR1 MDHEN, CDR2 SYDVKM.

There are many counts of this clone. The chain has TRBV19 and TRBJ1-2; D remains ambiguous. Germline V CDR1 and CDR2: LNHDA, SQIVND (reference sequence). V lost 5 bases and J lost 4, with 8 bases in between. The CDR3 covers 12 residues. The CDR3 loop is CASSGGTYGYTF. The CDR3 region has the DNA TGTGCCAGTAGTGGAGGAACCTATGGCTACACCTTC.

This clone was observed a few times. The J gene is TRBJ1-6, the V gene TRBV12-5, with D unresolved. From germline, CDR1 is LGHNT and CDR2 FRNRAP. Trimming cost V 5 bases and J 10 bases, with 9 bases left between them. This CDR3 has 12 residues. The CDR3 protein is CASGNDGSPLHF. The CDR3 DNA sequence: TGTGCTAGTGGTAACGACGGGTCACCCCTCCACTTT.

This clone appeared many times. J is TRBJ1-4 and V is TRBV6-4; D may be TRBD1 (5 bases). Trimming removed 6 bases at V and 7 bases at J, with 12 bases between. This CDR3 is built from 13 residues. The V gene's germline CDR1 is MRHNA and CDR2 SNTAGT. This CDR3 reads CASSPRRGEKLFF. For the CDR3, the DNA is TGTGCCAGCAGCCCAAGAAGGGGTGAAAAACTGTTTTTT.

This clone was seen many times. This chain connects TRBV5-1 to TRBJ2-7; 8 bases are shared with TRBD2. CDR1 SGHRS and CDR2 YFSETQ come from the germline V gene. V dropped 3 bases and J dropped 2; count of bases not matched to a gene: 13. The CDR3 is 17 residues long. The CDR3 sequence is CASSSLPGGELTYEQYF. CDR3 DNA sequence: TGCGCCAGCAGCTCCCTCCCCGGGGGGGAACTAACCTACGAGCAGTACTTC.